This TCR beta chain was found in a study of T cells in Graves' hyperthyroidism and ophthalmopathy. RNA transcripts were the template for amplifying TCR beta CDR3 regions. The HTBI primer set served for first-round RT-PCR of the TCR CDR3. MiXCR, applied by TCRdb to the multiplex PCR reads, yields one record per CDR3 protein. The repertoire includes 400,000 or so distinct CDR3 sequences, roughly 15% of them detected once, and roughly a fifth sits in the top ten. Study outcomes and limitations: With a median lead of around 5.9 months before onset, the model predicted ophthalmopathy.

Individuals with ophthalmopathy presented a Clinical Activity Score of at least 3, a NOSPECS grade of at least 4 and a duration under 3 months. The PBMCs were sourced from fresh peripheral blood (less than 11 ml). Germline trimming cut 8 bases from V and 8 bases from J; bases unmatched to any gene: 13. CDR3 length equals 14 residues. The germline V gene encodes CDR1 MNHNS and CDR2 SASEGT. This clonotype was seen only a few times. Its antigen is not identified. J is TRBJ1-2 and V is TRBV6-1; 8 bases match TRBD1. Material for sequencing was blood. This TCR was sampled from a woman aged 30 to 39 with Graves' ophthalmopathy. In nucleotides, the CDR3 is TGTGCCAGCCAACAGTCGCGGACAGGGAACGGCTACACCTTC. This codes for CASQQSRTGNGYTF.